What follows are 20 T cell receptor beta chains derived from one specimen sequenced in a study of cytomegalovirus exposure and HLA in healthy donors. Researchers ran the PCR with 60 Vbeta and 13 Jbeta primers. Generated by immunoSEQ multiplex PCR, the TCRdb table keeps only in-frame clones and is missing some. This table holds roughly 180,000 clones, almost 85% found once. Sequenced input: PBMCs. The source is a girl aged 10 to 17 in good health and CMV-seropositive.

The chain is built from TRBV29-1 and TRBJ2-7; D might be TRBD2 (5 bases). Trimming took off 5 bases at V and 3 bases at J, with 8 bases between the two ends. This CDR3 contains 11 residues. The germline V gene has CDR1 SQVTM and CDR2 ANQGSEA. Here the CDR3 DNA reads TGCAGCGTTCGGGGATACTACGAGCAGTACTTC. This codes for CSVRGYYEQYF.

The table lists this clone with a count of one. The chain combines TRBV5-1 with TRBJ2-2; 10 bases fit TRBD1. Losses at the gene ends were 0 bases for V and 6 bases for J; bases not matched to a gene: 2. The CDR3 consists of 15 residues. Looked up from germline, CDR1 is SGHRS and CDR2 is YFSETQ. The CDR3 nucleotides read TGCGCCAGCAGCTTGGTGACAGGGGGCCCCGGGGAGCTGTTTTTT. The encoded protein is CASSLVTGGPGELFF. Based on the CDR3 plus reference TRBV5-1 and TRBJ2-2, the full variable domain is KAGVTQTPRYLIKTRGQQVTLSCSPISGHRSVSWYQQTPGQGLQFLFEYFSETQRNKGNFPGRFSGRQFSNSRSEMNVSTLELGDSALYLCASSLVTGGPGELFFGEGSRLTVL.

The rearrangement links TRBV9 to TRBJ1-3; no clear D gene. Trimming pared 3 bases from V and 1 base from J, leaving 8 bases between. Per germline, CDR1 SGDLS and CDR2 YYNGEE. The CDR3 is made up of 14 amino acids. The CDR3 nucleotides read TGTGCCAGCAGCGCGAGGCCTTCTGGAAACACCATATATTTT. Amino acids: CASSARPSGNTIYF.

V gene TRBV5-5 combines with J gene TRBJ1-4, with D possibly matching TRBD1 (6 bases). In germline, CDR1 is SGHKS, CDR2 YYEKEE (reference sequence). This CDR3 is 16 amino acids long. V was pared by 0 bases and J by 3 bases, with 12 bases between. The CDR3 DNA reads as TGTGCCAGCAGCTTGGACTATAGGGGGTCTAATGAAAAACTGTTTTTT. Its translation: CASSLDYRGSNEKLFF.

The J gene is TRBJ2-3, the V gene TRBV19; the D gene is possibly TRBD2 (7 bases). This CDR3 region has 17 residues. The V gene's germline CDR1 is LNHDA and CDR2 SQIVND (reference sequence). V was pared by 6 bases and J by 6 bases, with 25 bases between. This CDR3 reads CASSDRGGMRDGDTQYF. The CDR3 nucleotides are TGTGCCAGTAGCGATAGGGGGGGTATGAGGGATGGGGATACGCAGTATTTT.

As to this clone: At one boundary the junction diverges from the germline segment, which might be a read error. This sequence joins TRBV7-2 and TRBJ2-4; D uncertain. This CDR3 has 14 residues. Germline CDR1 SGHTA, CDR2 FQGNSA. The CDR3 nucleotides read TGTGCCAGCAGCTTGGATTTAGCCCAAAACATTCAGTACTTC. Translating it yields CASSLDLAQNIQYF.

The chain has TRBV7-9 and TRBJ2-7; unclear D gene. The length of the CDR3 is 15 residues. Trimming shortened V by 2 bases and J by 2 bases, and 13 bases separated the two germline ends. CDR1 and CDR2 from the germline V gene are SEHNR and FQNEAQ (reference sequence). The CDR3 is CASSLFPVIPYEQYF. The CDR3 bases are TGTGCCAGCAGCTTATTCCCGGTGATACCCTACGAGCAGTACTTC.

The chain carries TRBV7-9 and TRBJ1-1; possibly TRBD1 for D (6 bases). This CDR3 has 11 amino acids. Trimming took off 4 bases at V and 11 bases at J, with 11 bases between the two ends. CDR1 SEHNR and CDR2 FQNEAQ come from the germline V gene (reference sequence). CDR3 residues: CASSSNREAFF. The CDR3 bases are TGTGCCAGCAGCTCTAACAGGGAGGCTTTCTTT.

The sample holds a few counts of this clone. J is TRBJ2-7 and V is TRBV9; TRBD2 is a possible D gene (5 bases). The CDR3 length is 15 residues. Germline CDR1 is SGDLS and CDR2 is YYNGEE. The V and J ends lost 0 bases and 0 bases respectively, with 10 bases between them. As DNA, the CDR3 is TGTGCCAGCAGCGTAGGTTGGAGGAGCTCCTACGAGCAGTACTTC. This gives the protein CASSVGWRSSYEQYF. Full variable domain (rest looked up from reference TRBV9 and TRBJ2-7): DSGVTQTPKHLITATGQRVTLRCSPRSGDLSVYWYQQSLDQGLQFLIQYYNGEERAKGNILERFSAQQFPDLHSELNLSSLELGDSALYFCASSVGWRSSYEQYFGPGTRLTVT.

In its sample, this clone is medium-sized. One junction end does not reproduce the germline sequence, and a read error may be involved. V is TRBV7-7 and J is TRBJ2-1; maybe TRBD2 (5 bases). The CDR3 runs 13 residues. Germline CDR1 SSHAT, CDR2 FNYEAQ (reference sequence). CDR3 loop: CASSSGSGNEQFF. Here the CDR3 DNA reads TGTGCTAGCAGCTCGGGGTCCGGGAATGAGCAGTTCTTC.

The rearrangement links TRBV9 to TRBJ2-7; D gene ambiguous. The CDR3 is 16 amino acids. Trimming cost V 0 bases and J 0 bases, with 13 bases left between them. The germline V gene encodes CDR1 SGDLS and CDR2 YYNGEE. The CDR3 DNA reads TGTGCCAGCAGCGTAGCTCCTTACCGGAGCTCCTACGAGCAGTACTTC. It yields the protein CASSVAPYRSSYEQYF.

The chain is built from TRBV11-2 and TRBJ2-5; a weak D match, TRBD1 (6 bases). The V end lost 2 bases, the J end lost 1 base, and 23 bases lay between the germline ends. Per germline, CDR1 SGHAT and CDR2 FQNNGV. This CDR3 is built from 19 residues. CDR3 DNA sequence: TGTGCCAGCAGCTTACGAGTTGGGGGCAGGGGCTTTGGCCAAGAGACCCAGTACTTC. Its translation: CASSLRVGGRGFGQETQYF.

The CDR3 protein is CASSLGTGGNGYTF. As DNA, the CDR3 is TGTGCCAGCAGCCTCGGGACAGGGGGTAATGGCTACACCTTC. V and J are TRBV6-5 and TRBJ1-2; 11 nucleotides align to TRBD1. Trimming cost V 6 bases and J 6 bases; bases outside gene matches: 6. The CDR3 loop spans 14 amino acids. Germline V gene lookup returns CDR1 MNHEY and CDR2 SVGAGI.

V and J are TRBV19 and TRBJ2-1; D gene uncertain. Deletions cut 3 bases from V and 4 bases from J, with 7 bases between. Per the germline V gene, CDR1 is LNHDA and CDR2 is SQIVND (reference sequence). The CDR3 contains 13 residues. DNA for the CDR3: TGTGCCAGTAGTATGAGTGATTACAATGAGCAGTTCTTC. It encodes CASSMSDYNEQFF.

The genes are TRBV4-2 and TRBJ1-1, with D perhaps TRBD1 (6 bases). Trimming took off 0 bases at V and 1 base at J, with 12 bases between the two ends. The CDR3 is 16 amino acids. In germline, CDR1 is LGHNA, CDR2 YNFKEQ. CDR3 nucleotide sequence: TGTGCCAGCAGCCAAGAGGGGGCCGTTCGGAACACTGAAGCTTTCTTT. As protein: CASSQEGAVRNTEAFF.

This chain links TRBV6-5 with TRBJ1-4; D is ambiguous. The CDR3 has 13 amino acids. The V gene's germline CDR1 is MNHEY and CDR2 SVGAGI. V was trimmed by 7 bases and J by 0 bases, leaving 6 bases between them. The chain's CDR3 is CASIRTTNEKLFF. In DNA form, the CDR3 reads TGTGCCAGCATCCGTACAACTAATGAAAAACTGTTTTTT.

The CDR3 sequence: CASSSGTEVPNEKLFF. CDR3 DNA sequence: TGTGCCAGCAGTTCCGGGACAGAAGTGCCTAATGAAAAACTGTTTTTT. J is TRBJ1-4 and V is TRBV21-1; TRBD1 is the table's D call and was not checked against the DNA. TRBV21-1 is labeled a pseudogene. The CDR3 has 16 residues.

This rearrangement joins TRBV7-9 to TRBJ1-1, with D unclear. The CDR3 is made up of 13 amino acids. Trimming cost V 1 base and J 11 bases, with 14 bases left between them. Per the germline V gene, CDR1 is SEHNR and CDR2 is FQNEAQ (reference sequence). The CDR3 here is CASSLGLVPGAFF. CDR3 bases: TGTGCCAGCAGCTTAGGTCTAGTTCCCGGCGCTTTCTTT.

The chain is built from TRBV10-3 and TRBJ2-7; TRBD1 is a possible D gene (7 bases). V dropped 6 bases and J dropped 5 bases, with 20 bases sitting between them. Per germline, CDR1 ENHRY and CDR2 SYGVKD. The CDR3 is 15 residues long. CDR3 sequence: CAISAGGPGEDEQYF. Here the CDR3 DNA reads TGTGCCATCAGCGCAGGGGGGCCGGGAGAGGACGAGCAGTACTTC.

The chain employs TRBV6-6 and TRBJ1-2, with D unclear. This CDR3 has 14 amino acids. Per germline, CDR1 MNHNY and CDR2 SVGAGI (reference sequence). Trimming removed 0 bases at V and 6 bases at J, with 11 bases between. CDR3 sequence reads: CASSYSAGGHGYTF. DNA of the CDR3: TGTGCCAGCAGTTACTCGGCAGGCGGGCATGGCTACACCTTC.